Sequencing of this T cell receptor beta chain was carried out in a study of PD-L1 blockade in urothelial cancer. Across the whole study: Median T cell yield from blood was approximately 150,000.

Profiling relied on immunoSEQ multiplex PCR, and the TCRdb table lists in-frame clones only, not all of them. The profile shows about 63,000 clones, around 81% of them singletons. Documented time point: pretreatment peripheral blood. Germline loops: CDR1 LNHNV, CDR2 YYDKDF (reference sequence). Trimming shortened V by 0 bases and J by 1 base, and 10 bases separated the two germline ends. The CDR3 totals 16 residues. The sequencing used PBMCs, collected around atezolizumab (anti-PD-L1) treatment. The receptor was isolated from a man in his 70s with urothelial cancer. The genes are TRBV15 and TRBJ1-5, with a tentative D call TRBD1 (6 bases). This chain's CDR3 is CATSRDRGGSNQPQHF. In DNA form, the CDR3 reads TGTGCCACCAGCAGAGACAGGGGCGGGAGCAATCAGCCCCAGCATTTT. Complete variable domain (other parts from reference TRBV15 and TRBJ1-5): DAMVIQNPRYQVTQFGKPVTLSCSQTLNHNVMYWYQQKSSQAPKLLFHYYDKDFNNEADTPDNFQSRRPNTSFCFLDIRSPGLGDTAMYLCATSRDRGGSNQPQHFGDGTRLSIL.